This TCR beta chain was identified during a study of OX40 agonist ivuxolimab in advanced cancers. Turning to the overall study: Ivuxolimab was a fully human IgG2 agonistic monoclonal antibody targeting the costimulatory receptor OX40 (CD134). Intravenous ivuxolimab was administered to patients every 2 weeks at six dose levels: 0.01, 0.1, 0.3, 1.5, 3 and 10 mg/kg. Among the roughly 50 dose-escalation patients, about 19 had hepatocellular carcinoma, approximately 15 melanoma, 9 renal cell carcinoma and 9 head and neck cancer. The dose-escalation cohort was 82.7% male with a mean age of 60 years, ranging from roughly 23 to 90. Prior anti-PD-1, anti-PD-L1 or anti-CTLA-4 therapy was permitted, and about two fifths of dose-escalation patients had received checkpoint inhibitors. Partial responses occurred in three dose-escalation patients: two with cutaneous melanoma and one with hepatocellular carcinoma. The point of sequencing TCRbeta in the periphery was to test whether ivuxolimab changed TCR sequence diversity and drove clonal T-cell expansion. The paper covers the monotherapy dose-escalation part of the phase I ivuxolimab trial, which included N = 52 patients. The full study reports these points: At doses of 0.1 to 3.0 mg/kg, clonal expansion of both CD4+ and CD8+ blood T cells was observed from baseline to week 6. Which antigens the clonally expanded peripheral T cells were specific for was not determined. Low levels of normalized T-cell clonal expansion were also seen in some patients who did not respond. Partial responders in the 0.1-3.0 mg/kg groups had among the lowest normalized peripheral clonal expansion, especially among CD8+ T cells. After ivuxolimab, CD8+ T cells had more expanded clones than CD4+ T cells on average.

Patients with autoimmune disease history or receiving systemic immunosuppression were excluded from the trial. In every dose cohort, peripheral blood was drawn for TCR sequencing at baseline, cycle 4 day 1, and cycle 7 day 1. The samples were taken from a phase I, first-in-human, multicenter, open-label dose-escalation trial of ivuxolimab. The trial enrolled adults with locally advanced or metastatic head and neck squamous cell, hepatocellular, melanoma or renal cell carcinoma. Before TCR sequencing, CD4+ T cells and CD8+ T cells were sorted from peripheral blood as separate populations. About this clone: Its antigen is still unknown. No base quality information exists; no much larger clone differs at one position.

Genomic DNA was isolated from the sorted cells so that the TCRbeta CDR3 region could be sequenced. TCRbeta CDR3 regions were sequenced using the immunoSEQ Assay. The table comes from immuneACCESS by way of TCRdb, which keeps in-frame sequences with V and J called. Part of the clones is missing from these tables; in studies checked, under half for an unresolved V gene and the rest for unknown reasons. This sample gives approximately 21,000 clones in total; roughly 88% of them show up just once. Of the sample, approximately 26% is held by the ten largest clones. This clonotype originated in an adult with an advanced solid tumor such as melanoma, head and neck, liver or kidney cancer. The sample here was CD4+ or CD8+ T cells sorted from blood, taken in a trial of the OX40 agonist ivuxolimab.

CDR3 loop: CASSSLTLMETQYF. The DNA reads as follows: TGTGCCAGCAGCTCGCTAACCTTGATGGAGACCCAGTACTTC. The rearrangement joined TRBV7-6 to TRBJ2-5, with no D gene named confidently. The CDR3 numbers 14 residues from cysteine through phenylalanine. The CDR3 DNA has 42 bases and is translated from base 1. Between the V and J ends, shortened by 4 bases and 5 bases respectively, the junction contains 14 bases. CDR1 and CDR2 were assigned from the germline V gene as SGHVS and FNYEAQ.